This T cell receptor beta chain was retrieved from a study of OX40 agonist ivuxolimab in advanced cancers. Study results and caveats: The expanded peripheral T cells' antigen specificity was not determined. Within 6 weeks, CD4+ and CD8+ blood T cells expanded clonally at 0.1 to 3.0 mg/kg. Among the least clonally expanded were partial responders at 0.1-3.0 mg/kg.

Produced via immunoSEQ multiplex PCR; TCRdb's table is partial and in-frame only. The table records roughly 56,000 clones, approximately 82% of them present only once. As for this clone: Its target is not known.

The sequenced sample was CD4+ or CD8+ T cells sorted from blood, obtained in a trial of the OX40 agonist ivuxolimab. This receptor was obtained from an adult with an advanced solid tumor such as melanoma, head and neck, liver or kidney cancer.

The CDR3 coding sequence is TGCGCCAGCAGCCAGGTCCACCAAGAGACCCAGTACTTC. Its translation: CASSQVHQETQYF. The J gene is TRBJ2-5, the V gene TRBV4-1; D not resolved. The CDR3 is 13 residues long. Germline CDR1 MGHRA, CDR2 YSYEKL. Trimming took 3 bases from V and 0 from J, leaving 5 bases between them.